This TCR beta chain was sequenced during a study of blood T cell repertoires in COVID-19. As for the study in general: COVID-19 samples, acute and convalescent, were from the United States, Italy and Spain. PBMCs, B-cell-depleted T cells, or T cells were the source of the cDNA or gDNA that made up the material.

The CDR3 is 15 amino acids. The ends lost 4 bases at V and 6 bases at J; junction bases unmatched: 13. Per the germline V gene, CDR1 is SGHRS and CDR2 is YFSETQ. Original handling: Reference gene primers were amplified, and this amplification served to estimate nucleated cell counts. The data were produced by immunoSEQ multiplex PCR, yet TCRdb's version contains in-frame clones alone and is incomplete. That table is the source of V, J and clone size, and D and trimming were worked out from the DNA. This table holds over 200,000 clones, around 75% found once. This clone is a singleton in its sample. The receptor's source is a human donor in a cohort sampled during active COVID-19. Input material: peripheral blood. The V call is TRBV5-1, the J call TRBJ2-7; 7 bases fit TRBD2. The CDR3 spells CASSLTASGGREQYF. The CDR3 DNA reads TGCGCCAGCAGCCTAACGGCTAGCGGAGGCCGCGAGCAGTACTTC.